This T cell receptor beta chain was captured by sequencing in a study of T cells expressing NK-cell markers. Study background: The study sequenced eight donors, seven HCMV-seropositive and one seronegative.

Points on this clonotype: Its specificity is unknown.

Findings and caveats of the study: Of CD8+ T cells, roughly 1.0-7.5% belonged to dominant NKG2C+ clonotypes in roughly 6 donors.

UMI-tagged 5'RACE template switching yielded the TCR beta cDNA. Reprocessing the 5' RACE reads, TCRdb reports a single entry for every CDR3 protein and omits DNA. The table for this sample gives some 440,000 distinct CDR3 sequences. The sample comprised blood T cells: a sorted CD56 or NKG2C T cell subset, CD4+ or CD8+ T cells, or bulk PBMC T cells (not recorded which). The TCR sequence derives from a woman aged 45 to 65 in good health.

This chain's CDR3 is CASSVGVAGAHEQYF. The V and J genes are TRBV9 and TRBJ2-7; absent DNA, TCRdb's TRBD2 call cannot be checked. This CDR3 contains 15 residues. The germline V gene has CDR1 SGDLS and CDR2 YYNGEE.